This T cell receptor (beta chain) is from a study of T cells after somatic rescue of genetic block. Assay used: immunoSEQ multiplex PCR; TCRdb lists only in-frame clones, some missing. The sample yields tens of thousands of clones, around 96% seen once. Germline CDR1 reads SGDLS; CDR2 reads YYNGEE. CDR3 size: 15 residues. V was trimmed by 0 bases and J by 0 bases, leaving 4 bases between them. Details on this clone: Other DNA sequences within the sample encode an identical CDR3.

This chain joins TRBV9 and TRBJ2-6; no reliable D call. The sequence came from a child younger than two. Sequencing used peripheral blood mononuclear cells (PBMCs). CDR3: CASSVASSGANVLTF. The CDR3 nucleotides are TGTGCCAGCAGCGTAGCCAGCTCTGGGGCCAACGTCCTGACTTTC.